The rows below give T cell receptor beta chains drawn from one sample of a study of blood T cell repertoires in COVID-19. TCRdb keeps only in-frame clones here, not all; method: immunoSEQ multiplex PCR. The sample consists of 56,000 or so clones, about 83% of them appearing once. Sequenced material: peripheral blood. The receptors stem from a man in his fifties or sixties with acute or convalescent COVID-19. CDR3s include the opening cysteine and the closing phenylalanine or tryptophan. The order of the fields is CDR3 DNA, CDR3 protein, D gene, CDR3 length, J gene, clone size, V gene. D genes are given only for firm matches. Expanded clones are given a class, and other clones once, few, many or no size at all.

CDR3nt: TGCGCCAGCAGCCACCCTGGGGCGGGATTAGAGACCCAGTACTTC
CDR3aa: CASSHPGAGLETQYF
d_gene: .
len: 15
j_gene: TRBJ2-5
abundance: .
v_gene: TRBV4-1

CDR3nt: TGTGCCAGCAGTTTTATAGGACTTGAAGGAGGCGAGCAGTTCTTC
CDR3aa: CASSFIGLEGGEQFF
d_gene: .
len: 15
j_gene: TRBJ2-1
abundance: .
v_gene: TRBV27

CDR3nt: TGCAGTGCACTGACCCTACGGGAGGAGCATTTT
CDR3aa: CSALTLREEHF
d_gene: .
len: 11
j_gene: TRBJ1-5
abundance: .
v_gene: TRBV20-1

CDR3nt: TGTGCCAGCAGTTACCCCGGACAGGCCACCGGGGAGCTGTTTTTT
CDR3aa: CASSYPGQATGELFF
d_gene: TRBD1
len: 15
j_gene: TRBJ2-2
abundance: .
v_gene: TRBV6-5

CDR3nt: TGTGCCAGCAGAACACTCCAGGGGTTAGGAGAAAAACTGTTTTTT
CDR3aa: CASRTLQGLGEKLFF
d_gene: .
len: 15
j_gene: TRBJ1-4
abundance: once
v_gene: TRBV6-5

CDR3nt: TGTGCCAGCAGCGTAGCTGGGCCAGGTGATACTAACTATGGCTACACCTTC
CDR3aa: CASSVAGPGDTNYGYTF
d_gene: .
len: 17
j_gene: TRBJ1-2
abundance: .
v_gene: TRBV9

CDR3nt: TGTGCCAGCAGACCAAGCGGGGGGGGCTACGAGCAGTACTTC
CDR3aa: CASRPSGGGYEQYF
d_gene: TRBD2
len: 14
j_gene: TRBJ2-7
abundance: .
v_gene: TRBV6-5

CDR3nt: TGTGCCAGCAGCCTGACTGCGGAGGGAATCCAGTACTTC
CDR3aa: CASSLTAEGIQYF
d_gene: .
len: 13
j_gene: TRBJ2-5
abundance: few
v_gene: TRBV6-5

CDR3nt: TGTGCCAGCAGGTTAGCCAACAGAGATAACTCGCCGGCTTTCTTT
CDR3aa: CASRLANRDNSPAFF
d_gene: .
len: 15
j_gene: TRBJ1-1
abundance: once
v_gene: TRBV11-2

CDR3nt: TGTGCCAGCTCGGGGACTAGCTCCTACAATGAGCAGTTCTTC
CDR3aa: CASSGTSSYNEQFF
d_gene: TRBD2
len: 14
j_gene: TRBJ2-1
abundance: .
v_gene: TRBV18

CDR3nt: TGCGCCAGCAGCCAAGGACAGAGGACTGAAGCTTTCTTT
CDR3aa: CASSQGQRTEAFF
d_gene: .
len: 13
j_gene: TRBJ1-1
abundance: .
v_gene: TRBV5-1

CDR3nt: TGTGCCAGCAGCACGACTAGCGGGAATTCGCATGAGCAGTTCTTC
CDR3aa: CASSTTSGNSHEQFF
d_gene: TRBD2
len: 15
j_gene: TRBJ2-1
abundance: .
v_gene: TRBV7-3

CDR3nt: TGTGCCAGCAGTTTATCGACAACAAACAATGAGCAGTTCTTC
CDR3aa: CASSLSTTNNEQFF
d_gene: .
len: 14
j_gene: TRBJ2-1
abundance: .
v_gene: TRBV27

CDR3nt: TGTGCCAGCTCACCCTACGGACAGGGCAACAATTCACCCCTCCACTTT
CDR3aa: CASSPYGQGNNSPLHF
d_gene: TRBD1
len: 16
j_gene: TRBJ1-6
abundance: .
v_gene: TRBV18

CDR3nt: TGTGCCAGCAGCCAAACGTGGGGCCGGAGTAATACGCAGTATTTT
CDR3aa: CASSQTWGRSNTQYF
d_gene: .
len: 15
j_gene: TRBJ2-3
abundance: .
v_gene: TRBV3-1/TRBV3-2

CDR3nt: TGTGCCATCACCTCTCAGGGAGGAGAGACCCAGTACTTC
CDR3aa: CAITSQGGETQYF
d_gene: .
len: 13
j_gene: TRBJ2-5
abundance: .
v_gene: TRBV10-3

CDR3nt: TGTGCCAGCAGCAAATACCGACAGGGGGCCGGCACCGGGGAGCTGTTTTTT
CDR3aa: CASSKYRQGAGTGELFF
d_gene: TRBD1
len: 17
j_gene: TRBJ2-2
abundance: .
v_gene: TRBV7-3

CDR3nt: TGTGCCAGCAGCTTAGGCACAGCGGGAACAAAGTACGAGCAGTACTTC
CDR3aa: CASSLGTAGTKYEQYF
d_gene: TRBD2
len: 16
j_gene: TRBJ2-7
abundance: .
v_gene: TRBV13

CDR3nt: TGTGCCAGCAGCTCGGGACTAGCGGGGACAGATACGCAGTATTTT
CDR3aa: CASSSGLAGTDTQYF
d_gene: TRBD2
len: 15
j_gene: TRBJ2-3
abundance: once
v_gene: TRBV11-3

CDR3nt: TGTGCCAGTAGTATAGTGGGGAGGGAGAACACTGAAGCTTTCTTT
CDR3aa: CASSIVGRENTEAFF
d_gene: .
len: 15
j_gene: TRBJ1-1
abundance: once
v_gene: TRBV19

CDR3nt: TGTGCCAGCAGTACCGGGACAGATAGGAATGAGCAGTTCTTC
CDR3aa: CASSTGTDRNEQFF
d_gene: TRBD1
len: 14
j_gene: TRBJ2-1
abundance: once
v_gene: TRBV28

CDR3nt: TGTGCCAGCAGCTTAGGCCGGGGGAACACTGAAGCTTTCTTT
CDR3aa: CASSLGRGNTEAFF
d_gene: .
len: 14
j_gene: TRBJ1-1
abundance: .
v_gene: TRBV13

CDR3nt: TGTGCCAGCAGTCAGACAGGGGTGATTCAGCCCCAGCATTTT
CDR3aa: CASSQTGVIQPQHF
d_gene: TRBD1
len: 14
j_gene: TRBJ1-5
abundance: .
v_gene: TRBV27

CDR3nt: TGTGCCAGCTCACCAGTAACCGGGACAGGGTCTTCACCCCTCCACTTT
CDR3aa: CASSPVTGTGSSPLHF
d_gene: TRBD1
len: 16
j_gene: TRBJ1-6
abundance: .
v_gene: TRBV18

CDR3nt: TGTGCCAGCAGCCAAGTTAGCGGGGGGGCCGGAGGCACCGGGGAGCTGTTTTTT
CDR3aa: CASSQVSGGAGGTGELFF
d_gene: TRBD2
len: 18
j_gene: TRBJ2-2
abundance: once
v_gene: TRBV3-1/TRBV3-2

CDR3nt: TGTGCCAGCAGCTTTACCGGGACCGAGAGCGGGATCGAGACCCAGTACTTC
CDR3aa: CASSFTGTESGIETQYF
d_gene: TRBD2
len: 17
j_gene: TRBJ2-5
abundance: .
v_gene: TRBV7-9